The rows below give T cell receptor beta chains drawn from one sample of a study of blood T cell repertoires in COVID-19. Data came from immunoSEQ multiplex PCR; TCRdb stores just in-frame clones and leaves some out. The table lists 200,000 to 300,000 clones, 86% of them singletons. The sample was peripheral blood. All receptors come from a man at least 80 years old with acute or convalescent COVID-19. Each CDR3 is given with its conserved first and last residue. D genes are given only for firm matches. Clone sizes are given selectively: once, few, many, or a class where the clone is expanded.

TRBV5-8,.,TRBJ1-3,.,CASSLFGGLSDTIYF,TGTGCCAGCAGCTTGTTTGGGGGCTTATCCGACACCATATATTTT
TRBV5-1,TRBD1,TRBJ2-1,.,CASSLGVGTGGNEQFF,TGCGCCAGCAGCTTGGGAGTCGGGACAGGGGGCAATGAGCAGTTCTTC
TRBV19,TRBD2,TRBJ2-2,.,CASSISSGRGTSGELFF,TGTGCCAGTAGTATTTCTAGCGGGAGGGGGACGTCCGGGGAGCTGTTTTTT
TRBV21-1,.,TRBJ1-4,few,CASTHGPRVEKLFF,TGTGCCAGCACCCACGGCCCTCGGGTTGAAAAACTGTTTTTT
TRBV2,.,TRBJ1-5,.,CASTEAPNTAQPQHF,TGTGCCAGCACCGAGGCCCCTAATACTGCTCAGCCCCAGCATTTT
TRBV4-1,.,TRBJ1-4,once,CASSQEHRGREKLFF,TGCGCCAGCAGCCAAGAACACCGGGGAAGGGAAAAACTGTTTTTT
TRBV5-1,.,TRBJ2-2,.,CASTQGYTGELFF,TGCGCCAGCACCCAGGGTTACACCGGGGAGCTGTTTTTT
TRBV5-8,.,TRBJ1-5,.,CASSLDSYLGQPQHF,TGTGCCAGCAGCTTGGACAGCTATCTCGGTCAGCCCCAGCATTTT
TRBV18,.,TRBJ2-2,.,CASSLKGQGGPANTGELFF,TGTGCCAGCTCACTAAAGGGGCAGGGAGGACCCGCGAACACCGGGGAGCTGTTTTTT
TRBV10-3,.,TRBJ2-6,.,CAITTGSGGANVLTF,TGTGCCATTACAACAGGGTCCGGTGGGGCCAACGTCCTGACTTTC